This TCR beta chain was captured in a study of blood T cell repertoires in COVID-19. Looked up from germline, CDR1 is SGHRS and CDR2 is YFSETQ. The ends were cut back, 4 bases at V and 1 base at J, with 12 bases in the middle. CDR3 length: 15 amino acids. Clones were read by immunoSEQ multiplex PCR, and TCRdb kept only the in-frame ones, dropping some. The data show more than 300,000 clones, with about four fifths seen just once and about 4.8% held by the top ten. The origin of this receptor is a woman in her forties or fifties who had recovered from COVID-19. V usage is TRBV5-1 and J usage is TRBJ1-5, with a tentative D call TRBD1 (6 bases). Sequenced: PBMCs or T cells enriched from blood (not recorded which). The DNA for the CDR3 is TGCGCCAGCAGCGTGGACAGTCGGAGCAATCAGCCCCAGCATTTT. Its protein product is CASSVDSRSNQPQHF.